This TCR beta chain was recovered during a study of CD8+ T cells in alopecia areata. On this clone: What it binds is unknown.

V was pared by 1 base and J by 2 bases, with 13 bases between. This CDR3 has 16 residues. Germline lookup yields CDR1 MGHRA and CDR2 YSYEKL. Samples from alopecia areata patients were lesional scalp punch biopsies and peripheral blood. cDNA serving as the sequencing template came from extracted, reverse transcribed RNA. Profiling relied on immunoSEQ multiplex PCR, and the TCRdb table lists in-frame clones only, not all of them. The sample shows 65,000 to 100,000 clones, roughly 50% of them seen only once. General study findings and limits: Affected lesional scalp, above all in alopecia totalis/universalis, was more clonal than normal scalp. Scalp samples also yield sequences of resident alphabeta T cells from normal skin.

Sample: NKG2D-high CD8+ T cells sorted from blood. The rearrangement uses TRBV4-1 and TRBJ2-3, with D unresolved. This TCR was recovered from a human donor with alopecia areata. CDR3 coding DNA: TGCGCCAGCAGCCAAGCCATGGCCAGCCACACAGATACGCAGTATTTT. Encoded protein: CASSQAMASHTDTQYF.